This is a list of T cell receptor beta chains from one sample in a study of lymphopenia after photon versus proton radiotherapy. Some clones are missing from TCRdb's copy, which holds only in-frame ones; the method was immunoSEQ multiplex PCR. This table has around 62,000 clones, approximately 84% appearing once. The specimen comprised peripheral blood, sampled from a patient treated with proton-based radiotherapy. The receptors come from a man aged 55 to 70 with pancreatic cancer. Both conserved end residues are trimmed from each CDR3. Some rows have no size entry. The others give once, few or many, or a class for an expanded clone.

V,J,size,CDR3
TRBV5-1,TRBJ1-1,-,ASSPVTGKNTEAF
TRBV5-1,TRBJ2-3,-,ASSLGFTDTQY
TRBV4-1,TRBJ2-1,-,ASSQEGQLAGAYNEQF
TRBV6-1,TRBJ1-2,-,ASTAEIGYGYT
TRBV27,TRBJ2-7,-,ASSVGWGEQY
TRBV30,TRBJ2-7,few,AWTTGTEQY
TRBV5-5,TRBJ2-2,-,ASSLEGSNTGELF
TRBV19,TRBJ2-2,-,ASNDRAGTGELF
TRBV7-2,TRBJ2-6,few,ASSYPGQGVAGANVLT
TRBV29-1,TRBJ2-5,-,SVGLAGGQETQY
TRBV30,TRBJ1-1,-,AWSPGLTNTEAF
TRBV28,TRBJ2-7,-,ASSQIEAWASYEQY
TRBV11-2,TRBJ2-7,few,ASSTLRGRTSYEQY
TRBV28,TRBJ2-1,-,ASRSGLEQF
TRBV28,TRBJ2-1,-,ASSGGGIAELTRQF
TRBV28,TRBJ2-3,-,ASSLPSTDTQY
TRBV11-2,TRBJ2-1,-,ASSLRAGGAYNEQF
TRBV18,TRBJ2-2,-,ASSFRETYTGELF
TRBV6-6,TRBJ1-5,-,ASSYRGDHSNQPQH
TRBV5-1,TRBJ2-3,-,ASSLDAGTGRDTQY
TRBV29-1,TRBJ2-5,once,SVRLAQETQY
TRBV7-3,TRBJ2-1,few,ASSPGELGNEQF
TRBV19,TRBJ1-5,-,ATENEGWSQPQH
TRBV5-1,TRBJ2-5,-,ASSFGGRETQY
TRBV30,TRBJ2-1,once,AWSPDMGQLNEQF
TRBV7-8,TRBJ2-7,-,ASSEAGGPYEQY
TRBV18,TRBJ2-7,-,ASSPRTGTSGKEQY
TRBV5-4,TRBJ1-1,-,ASSTDRGAVWNTEAF
TRBV15,TRBJ2-7,-,ATSRGRTGNEQY
TRBV28,TRBJ2-4,once,ASSLLWEGVKNTQY
TRBV28,TRBJ1-4,-,ASSAAWAGNEKLF
TRBV11-2,TRBJ2-7,-,ASSLTLTGLSYEQY
TRBV4-1,TRBJ1-3,-,ASSQIGGSSGNTIY
TRBV30,TRBJ1-1,-,AWSVGDSMNTEAF
TRBV19,TRBJ1-1,-,ASSSTGGSYTEAF
TRBV5-1,TRBJ2-3,-,ASSLLGGSTDTQY
TRBV2,TRBJ1-5,-,ASSARGDQPQH
TRBV5-8,TRBJ2-1,-,ASSLKGAYNEQF
TRBV10-2,TRBJ1-2,once,ASSEAPGNYGYT
TRBV14,TRBJ2-3,-,ASSPQGTKSTDTQY
TRBV29-1,TRBJ2-5,-,SVPQNRGAQETQY
TRBV2,TRBJ1-4,-,ASSDRGRIRKLF
TRBV5-1,TRBJ2-7,-,ASSRRGGNIEQY
TRBV29-1,TRBJ2-7,-,SVGPGFAGGPYEQY
TRBV18,TRBJ1-4,-,ASSPTGYDEKLF
TRBV11-3,TRBJ2-1,-,ASSLEPSMSSYNEQF
TRBV18,TRBJ2-7,-,ASSPWTSGSPVEQY
TRBV5-1,TRBJ2-1,-,ASSLEVGAGGSEQF
TRBV6-1,TRBJ2-3,-,ASGRDTQY
TRBV6-5,TRBJ2-1,-,ASSWGVAGEGYEQF
TRBV11-2,TRBJ1-1,-,ASTLGRGHGNTEAF
TRBV19,TRBJ1-2,-,ASMGHTYGYT
TRBV5-4,TRBJ2-1,-,ASSPPDWNEQF
TRBV7-2,TRBJ2-5,-,ASSLTSGSGGETQY